This TCR beta chain appears in the sequencing data of a study of blood T cell repertoires in COVID-19. TCRdb's copy holds only in-frame clones and misses some; the assay was immunoSEQ multiplex PCR. The table lists approximately 300,000 clones, about 85% of them singletons, with 5.5% to 6% in the top ten. V gave up 6 bases and J gave up 0 bases, with 8 bases separating them. This CDR3 is 14 amino acids long. Germline CDR1 and CDR2: MGHRA and YSYEKL. This TCR came from a woman younger than 45 who had recovered from COVID-19. The J gene is TRBJ1-4, the V gene TRBV4-1; D is ambiguous. Sequencing was carried out using PBMCs or T cells enriched from blood (not recorded which). The CDR3 DNA sequence: TGCGCCAGCAGGCCTACGGCAACTAATGAAAAACTGTTTTTT. Translation gives CASRPTATNEKLFF.